These 27 T cell receptor beta chains share one sample of origin, sequenced in a study of beta chain features in type 1 diabetes. The authors reverse transcribed all of the isolated RNA, so sequencing captured expressed TCRB transcripts. Sequencing used immunoSEQ multiplex PCR; TCRdb keeps in-frame clones, though not all of them. The sample consists of hundreds of thousands of clones, under 70% of them appearing once. Material for sequencing was naive CD4+ T cells from blood. These receptors originate from a man aged 25-45 years in good health.

The table lists this clone with a few counts. The V gene is TRBV30, the J gene TRBJ2-7; 9 bases align to TRBD2. Per the germline V gene, CDR1 is GTSNPN and CDR2 is SVGIG (reference sequence). The CDR3 length is 14 residues. With V trimmed by 0 bases and J by 4 bases, 4 bases remained unmatched. The CDR3 here is CAWSVQGLAYEQYF. In DNA, the CDR3 is TGTGCCTGGAGTGTACAGGGACTAGCATACGAGCAGTACTTC.

V and J are TRBV29-1 and TRBJ1-3; D not resolved. The CDR3 is 11 residues long. Germline V gives CDR1 SQVTM, CDR2 ANQGSEA. V lost 2 bases and J lost 10, with 9 bases in between. CDR3: CSVEIGETIYF. The CDR3, as DNA: TGCAGCGTTGAAATCGGGGAAACCATATATTTT.

In this sample, this clone turned up a few times. This chain joins TRBV29-1 and TRBJ2-2, with 8 nucleotides matching TRBD2. With V trimmed by 6 bases and J by 4 bases, 10 bases remained unmatched. The CDR3 loop spans 15 amino acids. From germline, CDR1 is SQVTM and CDR2 ANQGSEA. As DNA, the CDR3 is TGCAGCGTCCGCAGGAGCGGGAGTAGCACCGGGGAGCTGTTTTTT. Encoded protein: CSVRRSGSSTGELFF.

The chain is built from TRBV15 and TRBJ2-1; 11 positions match TRBD2. V shed 1 base and J 6 bases; nucleotides not matched to a gene: 2. CDR3 length: 15 amino acids. Germline-derived CDR1 and CDR2 are LNHNV and YYDKDF (reference sequence). In DNA form, the CDR3 reads TGTGCCACCAGCAGAGTACTAGCGGGGGTCAATGAGCAGTTCTTC. Amino acids: CATSRVLAGVNEQFF.

The rearrangement joins TRBV28 to TRBJ2-1; D ambiguous. Germline V gene lookup returns CDR1 MDHEN and CDR2 SYDVKM. This CDR3 contains 13 residues. Trimming took off 1 base at V and 6 bases at J, with 7 bases between the two ends. CDR3 residues: CASSLSGSNEQFF. The CDR3 coding sequence is TGTGCCAGCAGTTTATCGGGCAGCAATGAGCAGTTCTTC.

The V and J genes are TRBV29-1 and TRBJ1-1; a possible D gene is TRBD1 (6 bases). This CDR3 comprises 13 residues. Germline V gene sequence: CDR1 SQVTM, CDR2 ANQGSEA. V lost 5 bases to trimming and J lost 7 bases, with 17 bases between them. DNA of the CDR3: TGCAGCGTTATCCGAGGCAGGGGAGATGAAGCTTTCTTT. It encodes CSVIRGRGDEAFF. Together with reference TRBV29-1 and TRBJ1-1, the CDR3 gives the full variable domain: SAVISQKPSRDICQRGTSLTIQCQVDSQVTMMFWYRQQPGQSLTLIATANQGSEATYESGFVIDKFPISRPNLTFSTLTVSNMSPEDSSIYLCSVIRGRGDEAFFGQGTRLTVV.

The chain carries TRBV5-4 and TRBJ2-1; D might be TRBD1 (6 bases). This CDR3 contains 13 residues. With 6 bases removed from V and 5 bases from J, the gap between germline ends came to 12 bases. The germline gives CDR1 SGHNT, CDR2 YYREEE (reference sequence). CDR3 sequence reads: CASTLTGNNEQFF. CDR3 nucleotide sequence: TGTGCCAGCACCCTGACAGGAAACAATGAGCAGTTCTTC.

This clone was picked up a small number of times. Other DNA sequences within the sample encode an identical CDR3. CDR3 nucleotides: TGTGCCTGGAGTGTACCTGGAACTGAAGCTTTCTTT. It codes for CAWSVPGTEAFF. The V call is TRBV30, the J call TRBJ1-1; the D is unclear. The CDR3 is 12 residues long. CDR1 and CDR2 (germline): GTSNPN, SVGIG (reference sequence). The V end was cut by 0 bases, the J end by 5 bases, with 7 bases between. Full variable domain (outside the CDR3, taken from reference TRBV30 and TRBJ1-1): SQTIHQWPATLVQPVGSPLSLECTVEGTSNPNLYWYRQAAGRGLQLLFYSVGIGQISSEVPQNLSASRPQDRQFILSSKKLLLSDSGFYLCAWSVPGTEAFFGQGTRLTVV.

The chain uses TRBV7-2 and TRBJ2-5; possibly TRBD1 for D (8 bases). The CDR3 consists of 15 residues. The V and J ends lost 4 bases and 7 bases respectively, with 19 bases between them. Germline-derived CDR1 and CDR2 are SGHTA and FQGNSA. Here the CDR3 DNA reads TGTGCCAGCAGCTCGTCACAGGGGGGGAAGGGGACCCAGTACTTC. This translates into CASSSSQGGKGTQYF.

This clone was counted between two and nine times. The V call is TRBV7-2, the J call TRBJ2-5; either TRBD1 or TRBD2 may supply D (7 bases each). V was shortened by 5 bases and J by 4 bases, with 17 bases between the two germline ends. The CDR3 is made up of 15 amino acids. Looked up from germline, CDR1 is SGHTA and CDR2 is FQGNSA. The CDR3 here is CASSDRTRGRETQYF. As DNA, the CDR3 is TGTGCCAGCAGCGACAGGACTAGGGGGCGAGAGACCCAGTACTTC.

This clone was counted only a few times. The V gene is TRBV30, the J gene TRBJ1-5; no firm D call. The CDR3 contains 13 residues. Germline V gene sequence: CDR1 GTSNPN, CDR2 SVGIG (reference sequence). V was clipped by 3 bases and J by 6 bases, with 12 bases between them. The CDR3 nucleotides are TGTGCCTGGAGCGGTGCCACCAGTCAGCCCCAGCATTTT. Its translation: CAWSGATSQPQHF.

This clone turned up a few times. Different DNA sequences within this sample yield the same CDR3. The chain is built from TRBV20-1 and TRBJ2-5; no clear D gene. V was clipped by 3 bases and J by 5 bases, with 7 bases between them. The CDR3 covers 11 residues. CDR1 and CDR2 from the germline V gene are DFQATT and SNEGSKA (reference sequence). The DNA of the CDR3 is TGCAGTGCTAGCCCTGGGGAGACCCAGTACTTC. Amino acids: CSASPGETQYF.

V and J are TRBV9 and TRBJ2-5, with D unresolved. Germline values: CDR1 SGDLS, CDR2 YYNGEE. V was shortened by 4 bases and J by 4 bases, with 14 bases between the two germline ends. The CDR3 has 14 residues. CDR3 sequence (DNA): TGTGCCAGCAGCCCCCGACTCCGAGGAGAGACCCAGTACTTC. This codes for CASSPRLRGETQYF. Full variable domain (missing parts from reference TRBV9 and TRBJ2-5): DSGVTQTPKHLITATGQRVTLRCSPRSGDLSVYWYQQSLDQGLQFLIQYYNGEERAKGNILERFSAQQFPDLHSELNLSSLELGDSALYFCASSPRLRGETQYFGPGTRLLVL.

The chain carries TRBV7-6 and TRBJ2-6; D gene unclear. V gave up 4 bases and J gave up 2 bases, with 9 bases separating them. Germline CDR1 reads SGHVS; CDR2 reads FNYEAQ. CDR3 size: 15 residues. Written as DNA, the CDR3 is TGTGCCAGCAGCTCGGCAGGAGCTGGGGCCAACGTCCTGACTTTC. Translation gives CASSSAGAGANVLTF. Using reference TRBV7-6 and TRBJ2-6 for the parts outside the CDR3, the full variable domain is GAGVSQSPRYKVTKRGQDVALRCDPISGHVSLYWYRQALGQGPEFLTYFNYEAQQDKSGLPNDRFSAERPEGSISTLTIQRTEQRDSAMYRCASSSAGAGANVLTFGAGSRLTVL.

The chain is built from TRBV11-2 and TRBJ2-6; D remains unclear. In germline, CDR1 is SGHAT, CDR2 FQNNGV. Deletions cut 5 bases from V and 4 bases from J, with 9 bases between. The CDR3 runs to 14 residues. The CDR3 DNA sequence: TGTGCCAGCAGCATTCGTTCCGGGGCCAACGTCCTGACTTTC. This codes for CASSIRSGANVLTF.

This clone has more than one count but fewer than ten. V gene TRBV14 combines with J gene TRBJ2-1; no clear D gene. Germline CDR1 reads SGHDN; CDR2 reads FVKESK. This CDR3 has 13 residues. V was pared by 0 bases and J by 4 bases, with 4 bases between. CDR3 sequence reads: CASSQDVYNEQFF. DNA of the CDR3: TGTGCCAGCAGCCAAGATGTGTACAATGAGCAGTTCTTC.

The chain links TRBV7-2 to TRBJ2-2; 9 bases align to TRBD1. Per the germline V gene, CDR1 is SGHTA and CDR2 is FQGNSA. This CDR3 spans 15 amino acids. V was pared by 0 bases and J by 7 bases, with 3 bases of the junction left unmatched. The CDR3 coding sequence is TGTGCCAGCAGCTTAGCACAGGGGGCGGGCGGGGAGCTGTTTTTT. Translation gives CASSLAQGAGGELFF.

The J gene is TRBJ2-1, the V gene TRBV10-3, with 10 bases matching TRBD2. The CDR3 is 16 amino acids. J lost 0 bases, V lost 10 bases, and 9 bases had no gene match. Germline V gene lookup returns CDR1 ENHRY and CDR2 SYGVKD. In nucleotides, the CDR3 is TGTGCCACTACGCCTAGCGGGGGAAGCTCCTACAATGAGCAGTTCTTC. Amino acids: CATTPSGGSSYNEQFF.

This rearrangement joins TRBV30 to TRBJ2-7; the D is unclear. V gave up 1 base and J gave up 9 bases, with 10 bases separating them. This CDR3 has 11 amino acids. CDR1 is GTSNPN and CDR2 is SVGIG in the germline V gene (reference sequence). CDR3 loop: CAWSGSRPQYF. CDR3 DNA sequence: TGTGCCTGGAGTGGCTCCCGGCCGCAGTACTTC.

This clone was observed a few times. This chain uses TRBV25-1 with TRBJ2-7, with D tentatively TRBD1 or TRBD2 (6 bases each). CDR3 length equals 11 residues. CDR1 is MGHDK, CDR2 SYGVNS, per germline. Trimming removed 6 bases from V and 5 bases from J, with 8 bases in between. The CDR3 bases are TGTGCCAGCAGAGGGGGGAACGAGCAGTACTTC. Translating gives CASRGGNEQYF.

The genes are TRBV18 and TRBJ2-6; maybe TRBD2 (6 bases). Germline CDR1 is KGHSH and CDR2 is LQKENI. The CDR3 contains 18 residues. Trimming took 3 bases from V and 0 from J, leaving 15 bases between them. The CDR3 spells CASSPGLPVSSGANVLTF. CDR3 in DNA: TGTGCCAGCTCACCGGGACTCCCAGTTTCCTCTGGGGCCAACGTCCTGACTTTC.

The rearrangement joins TRBV30 to TRBJ1-2; D is ambiguous. CDR3 length equals 13 residues. The ends were cut back, 1 base at V and 3 bases at J, with 9 bases in the middle. From germline, CDR1 is GTSNPN and CDR2 SVGIG (reference sequence). In DNA form, the CDR3 reads TGTGCCTGGAGTGGCTCACAGTACTATGGCTACACCTTC. Translated, it gives CAWSGSQYYGYTF.

The genes are TRBV7-2 and TRBJ2-2, with D maybe TRBD2 (6 bases). The CDR3 runs to 15 residues. V lost 2 bases, J lost 5 bases, and 12 bases lay in between. Germline loops: CDR1 SGHTA, CDR2 FQGNSA. The CDR3 here is CASSLTGRLTGELFF. The CDR3 DNA sequence: TGTGCCAGCAGCTTAACCGGGAGACTAACCGGGGAGCTGTTTTTT.

Worth noting for this clone: Other DNA sequences from this sample encode an identical CDR3 as well. This chain links TRBV4-3 with TRBJ2-1; the D is unclear. Germline CDR1 reads LGHNA; CDR2 reads YSLEER. Trimming removed 1 base from V and 0 bases from J, with 7 bases in between. The CDR3 runs to 15 residues. In DNA form, the CDR3 reads TGCGCCAGCAGCCAAGGCGGAAGCTCCTACAATGAGCAGTTCTTC. The encoded protein is CASSQGGSSYNEQFF.

This rearrangement joins TRBV7-2 to TRBJ2-7, with no clear D. The CDR3 is 13 residues long. Trimming shortened V by 0 bases and J by 7 bases, and 10 bases separated the two germline ends. Germline CDR1 reads SGHTA; CDR2 reads FQGNSA. CDR3 loop: CASSLARRQEQYF. Written as DNA, the CDR3 is TGTGCCAGCAGCTTAGCCCGGCGGCAGGAGCAGTACTTC.

This clone occurred once. The chain links TRBV4-3 to TRBJ2-7; 9 bases agree with TRBD2. J gave up 2 bases and V 4 bases, and 6 bases lay outside the gene matches. The CDR3 totals 15 residues. In germline, CDR1 is LGHNA, CDR2 YSLEER. In DNA form, the CDR3 reads TGCGCCAGCAGCCGGGCCACTAGCGGGCCCTACGAGCAGTACTTC. Protein: CASSRATSGPYEQYF.

CDR3 region: CASGPTQYF. CDR3 DNA sequence: TGTGCTAGTGGTCCTACCCAGTACTTC. The V and J genes are TRBV12-5 and TRBJ2-5; D ambiguous. Deletions cut 5 bases from V and 8 bases from J, with 3 bases between. This CDR3 is 9 amino acids long. The V gene's germline CDR1 is LGHNT and CDR2 FRNRAP.